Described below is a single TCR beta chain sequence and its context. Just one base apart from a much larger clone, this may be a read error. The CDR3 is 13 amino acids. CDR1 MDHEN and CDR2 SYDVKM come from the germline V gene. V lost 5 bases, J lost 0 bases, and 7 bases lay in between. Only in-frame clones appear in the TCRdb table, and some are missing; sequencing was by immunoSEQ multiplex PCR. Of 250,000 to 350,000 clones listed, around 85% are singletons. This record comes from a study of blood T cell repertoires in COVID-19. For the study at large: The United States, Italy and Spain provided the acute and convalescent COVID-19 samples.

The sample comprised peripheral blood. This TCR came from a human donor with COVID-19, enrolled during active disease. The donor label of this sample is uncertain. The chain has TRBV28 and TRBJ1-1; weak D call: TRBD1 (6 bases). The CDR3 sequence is CASSRQVNTEAFF. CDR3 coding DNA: TGTGCCAGCAGTAGACAGGTGAACACTGAAGCTTTCTTT.